Here is one T cell receptor beta chain with its context. Cohorts were based on clinical histories the participants reported. These data come from a study of blood T cell repertoires in COVID-19. Overall study: Some COVID-19 samples were acute and others convalescent; all came from the United States, Italy and Spain. PBMCs, B-cell-depleted T cells, or T cells were the source of the cDNA or gDNA that made up the material.

Authors' processing steps: Estimation of nucleated cell counts relied on the amplification of reference gene primers. Clones were read by immunoSEQ multiplex PCR, and TCRdb kept only the in-frame ones, dropping some. The V and J calls and clone size come from that table; D and trimming were worked out from the DNA. The sample has around 450,000 clones, 80% to 95% seen once. V was trimmed by 5 bases and J by 8 bases, leaving 22 bases between them. Germline lookup yields CDR1 LNHDA and CDR2 SQIVND (reference sequence). This CDR3 is built from 15 residues. Sequenced input: PBMCs or T cells enriched from blood (not recorded which). The sequence was collected from a man between 18 and 35 years old who had recovered from COVID-19. The rearrangement joins TRBV19 to TRBJ2-7; the D gene is possibly TRBD1 (6 bases). The CDR3 is CASSGFGDGGNKQYF. As DNA, the CDR3 is TGTGCCAGTAGTGGATTCGGAGATGGGGGCAATAAGCAGTACTTC.